Described below is a single TCR beta chain sequence and its context. Only in-frame clones appear in the TCRdb table, and some are missing; sequencing was by immunoSEQ multiplex PCR. The table has under 450,000 clones, around four fifths seen once. The sample originates from a study of blood T cell repertoires in COVID-19. Turning to the study itself: From the United States, Italy and Spain came samples of acute and convalescent COVID-19. T cells, B-cell-depleted T cells, or PBMCs provided the cDNA or gDNA that served as material.

Living in about two dozen US areas, the participants were between roughly 18 and 90 years of age. Clinical histories supplied by participants themselves formed the basis of cohort assignment. Germline-derived CDR1 and CDR2 are MGHRA and YSYEKL. The CDR3 totals 15 residues. Between the trimmed V and J ends, which lost 1 base and 1 base, there was a span of 10 bases. The sequence came from a woman in her forties or fifties who had recovered from COVID-19. Sequencing used PBMCs or T cells enriched from blood (not recorded which). V gene TRBV4-1 combines with J gene TRBJ1-1; maybe TRBD1 (6 bases). The CDR3 bases are TGCGCCAGCAGCCAAGGGACGACAGGGAACACTGAAGCTTTCTTT. This codes for CASSQGTTGNTEAFF.